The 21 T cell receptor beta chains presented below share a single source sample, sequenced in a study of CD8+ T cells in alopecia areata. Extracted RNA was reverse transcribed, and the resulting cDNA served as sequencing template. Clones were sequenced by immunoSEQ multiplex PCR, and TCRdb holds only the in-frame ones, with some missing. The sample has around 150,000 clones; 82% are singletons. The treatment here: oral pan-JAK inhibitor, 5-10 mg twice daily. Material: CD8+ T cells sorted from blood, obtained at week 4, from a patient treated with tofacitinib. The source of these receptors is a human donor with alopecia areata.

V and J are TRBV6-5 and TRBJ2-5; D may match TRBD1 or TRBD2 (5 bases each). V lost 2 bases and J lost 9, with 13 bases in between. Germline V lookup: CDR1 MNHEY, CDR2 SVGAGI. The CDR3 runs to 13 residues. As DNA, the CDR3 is TGTGCCAGCAGTTACGGGGCCGAGGGTCCCCAGTACTTC. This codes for CASSYGAEGPQYF.

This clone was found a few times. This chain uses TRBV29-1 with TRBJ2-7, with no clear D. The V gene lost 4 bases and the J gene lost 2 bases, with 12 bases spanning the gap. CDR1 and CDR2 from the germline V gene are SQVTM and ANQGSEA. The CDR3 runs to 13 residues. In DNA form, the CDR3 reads TGCAGCGTTGTACGGATTCGTCCCTACGAGCAGTACTTC. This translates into CSVVRIRPYEQYF.

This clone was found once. The CDR3 protein is CASSSQGRQPSYNEQFF. The DNA of the CDR3 is TGCGCCAGCAGCTCCCAGGGGAGACAGCCATCCTACAATGAGCAGTTCTTC. The V gene is TRBV5-1, the J gene TRBJ2-1; D might be TRBD1 (6 bases). The CDR3 consists of 17 residues. Per the germline V gene, CDR1 is SGHRS and CDR2 is YFSETQ. V lost 3 bases and J 1 base, leaving 17 bases between the germline ends.

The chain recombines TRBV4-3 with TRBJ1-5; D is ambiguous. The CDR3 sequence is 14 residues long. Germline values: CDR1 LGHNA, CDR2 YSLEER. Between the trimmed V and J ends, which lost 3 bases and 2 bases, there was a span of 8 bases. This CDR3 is CASSQGSGNQPQHF. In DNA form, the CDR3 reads TGCGCCAGCAGCCAGGGGTCGGGCAATCAGCCCCAGCATTTT.

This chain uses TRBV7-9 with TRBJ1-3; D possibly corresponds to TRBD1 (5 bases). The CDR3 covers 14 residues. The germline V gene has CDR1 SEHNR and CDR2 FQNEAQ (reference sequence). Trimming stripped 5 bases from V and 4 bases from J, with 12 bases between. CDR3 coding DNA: TGTGCCAGCAGCCCACGGGACGAGGGAAACACCATATATTTT. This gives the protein CASSPRDEGNTIYF.

The CDR3 loop reads CASSLGPLYEQYF. CDR3 in DNA: TGTGCCAGCAGCTTGGGCCCACTCTACGAGCAGTACTTC. This chain links TRBV7-6 with TRBJ2-7; D call uncertain. Germline V gives CDR1 SGHVS, CDR2 FNYEAQ. The length of the CDR3 is 13 residues. V lost 3 bases, J lost 3 bases, and 9 bases lay in between.

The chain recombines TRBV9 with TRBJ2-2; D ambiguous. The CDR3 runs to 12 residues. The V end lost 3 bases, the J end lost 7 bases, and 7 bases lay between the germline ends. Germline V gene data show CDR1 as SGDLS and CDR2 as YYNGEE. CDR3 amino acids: CASSEAGGELFF. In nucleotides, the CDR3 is TGTGCCAGCAGCGAGGCAGGCGGGGAGCTGTTTTTT.

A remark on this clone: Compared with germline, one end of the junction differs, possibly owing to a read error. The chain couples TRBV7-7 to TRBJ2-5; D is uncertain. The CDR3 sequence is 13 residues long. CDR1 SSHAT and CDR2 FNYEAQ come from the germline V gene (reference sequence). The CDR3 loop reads CASSLAQGRTQYF. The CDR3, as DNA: TGTGCTAGCAGCTTAGCTCAAGGTCGTACCCAGTACTTC.

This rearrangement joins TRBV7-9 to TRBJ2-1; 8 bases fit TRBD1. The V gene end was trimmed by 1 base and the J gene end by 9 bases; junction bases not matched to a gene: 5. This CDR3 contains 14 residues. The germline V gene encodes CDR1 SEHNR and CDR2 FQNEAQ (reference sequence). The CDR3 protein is CASSLGQGFTEQFF. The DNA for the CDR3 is TGTGCCAGCAGCTTAGGACAGGGGTTTACTGAGCAGTTCTTC.

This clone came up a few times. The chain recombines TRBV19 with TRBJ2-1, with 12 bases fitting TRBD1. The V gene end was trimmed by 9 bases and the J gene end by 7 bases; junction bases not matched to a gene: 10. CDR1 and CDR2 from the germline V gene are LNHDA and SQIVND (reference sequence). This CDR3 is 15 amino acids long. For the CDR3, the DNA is TGTGCCAGCGGGACCGGGACAGGGGGCCGGAATGAGCAGTTCTTC. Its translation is CASGTGTGGRNEQFF.

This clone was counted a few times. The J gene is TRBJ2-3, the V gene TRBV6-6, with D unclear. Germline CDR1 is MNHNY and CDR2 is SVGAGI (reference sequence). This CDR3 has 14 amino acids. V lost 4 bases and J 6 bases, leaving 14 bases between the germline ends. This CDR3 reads CASSSSVAGDTQYF. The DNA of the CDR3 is TGTGCCAGCAGTTCCTCGGTGGCCGGGGATACGCAGTATTTT.

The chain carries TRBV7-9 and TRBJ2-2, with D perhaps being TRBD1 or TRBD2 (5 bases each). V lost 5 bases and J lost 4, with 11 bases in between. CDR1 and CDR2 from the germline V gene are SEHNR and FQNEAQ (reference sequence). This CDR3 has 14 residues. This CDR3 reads CASSASGTTGELFF. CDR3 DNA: TGTGCCAGCAGCGCCTCGGGGACCACCGGGGAGCTGTTTTTT.

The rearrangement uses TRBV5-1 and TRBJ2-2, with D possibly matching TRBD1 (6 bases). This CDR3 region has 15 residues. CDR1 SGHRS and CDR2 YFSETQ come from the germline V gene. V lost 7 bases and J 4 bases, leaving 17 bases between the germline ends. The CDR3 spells CASGMYREVTGELFF. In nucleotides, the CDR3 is TGCGCCAGCGGAATGTACAGGGAAGTCACCGGGGAGCTGTTTTTT.

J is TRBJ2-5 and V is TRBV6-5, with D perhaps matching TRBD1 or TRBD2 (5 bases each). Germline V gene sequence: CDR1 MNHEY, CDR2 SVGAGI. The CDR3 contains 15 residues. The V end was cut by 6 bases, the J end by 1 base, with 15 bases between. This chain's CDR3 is CASRTSEGSQETQYF. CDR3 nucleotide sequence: TGTGCCAGCAGGACCAGCGAGGGGTCCCAAGAGACCCAGTACTTC.

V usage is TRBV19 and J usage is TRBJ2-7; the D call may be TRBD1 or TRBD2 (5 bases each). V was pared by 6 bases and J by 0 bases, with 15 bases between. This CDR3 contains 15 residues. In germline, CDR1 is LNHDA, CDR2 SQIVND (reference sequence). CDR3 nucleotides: TGTGCCAGTAGCTCGGGGCCCCCGGACTCCTACGAGCAGTACTTC. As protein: CASSSGPPDSYEQYF.

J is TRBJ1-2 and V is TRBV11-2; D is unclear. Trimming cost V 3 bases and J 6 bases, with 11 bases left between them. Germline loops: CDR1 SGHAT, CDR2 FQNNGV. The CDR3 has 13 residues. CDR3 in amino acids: CASSFTATDGYTF. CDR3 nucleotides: TGTGCCAGCAGCTTCACAGCGACTGATGGCTACACCTTC.

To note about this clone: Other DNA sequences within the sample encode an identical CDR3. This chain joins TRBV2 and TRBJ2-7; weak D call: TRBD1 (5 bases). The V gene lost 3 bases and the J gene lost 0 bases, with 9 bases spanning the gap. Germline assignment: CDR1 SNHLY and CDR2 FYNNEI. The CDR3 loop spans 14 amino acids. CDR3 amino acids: CASSDEGASYEQYF. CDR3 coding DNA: TGTGCCAGCAGTGACGAAGGGGCCTCCTACGAGCAGTACTTC.

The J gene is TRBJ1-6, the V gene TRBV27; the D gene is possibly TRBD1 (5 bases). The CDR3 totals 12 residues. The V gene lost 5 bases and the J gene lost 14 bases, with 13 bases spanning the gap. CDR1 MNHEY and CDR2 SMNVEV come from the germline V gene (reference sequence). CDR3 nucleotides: TGTGCCAGCAGTGAAGTCGGGGGTACCCTCCACTTT. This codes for CASSEVGGTLHF.

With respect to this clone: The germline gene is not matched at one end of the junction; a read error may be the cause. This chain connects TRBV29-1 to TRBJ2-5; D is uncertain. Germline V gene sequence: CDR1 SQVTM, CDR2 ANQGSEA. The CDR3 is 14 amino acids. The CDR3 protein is CNVEELGFGETQYF. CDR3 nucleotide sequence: TGCAACGTTGAAGAACTCGGGTTCGGGGAGACCCAGTACTTC.

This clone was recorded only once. Here the CDR3 DNA reads TGTGCCAGCTCACCCACGGACAGGGGGCTCTACGAGCAGTACTTC. Translating gives CASSPTDRGLYEQYF. This chain joins TRBV18 and TRBJ2-7; 11 bases agree with TRBD1. CDR3 length equals 15 residues. CDR1 is KGHSH and CDR2 is LQKENI in the germline V gene. The V gene end was trimmed by 3 bases and the J gene end by 3 bases; junction bases not matched to a gene: 4.

The CDR3 DNA is TGTGCCAGCAGCTTAGTCAGGCTCTCCCCCGAGACCCAGTACTTC. The encoded protein is CASSLVRLSPETQYF. The rearrangement joins TRBV7-9 to TRBJ2-5; D is unresolved. V lost 1 base and J lost 5, with 14 bases in between. The CDR3 totals 15 residues. Germline V lookup: CDR1 SEHNR, CDR2 FQNEAQ (reference sequence). The full variable domain, in which reference TRBV7-9 and TRBJ2-5 provide the parts outside the CDR3, is DTGVSQNPRHKITKRGQNVTFRCDPISEHNRLYWYRQTLGQGPEFLTYFQNEAQLEKSRLLSDRFSAERPKGSFSTLEIQRTEQGDSAMYLCASSLVRLSPETQYFGPGTRLLVL.